What follows are 10 T cell receptor beta chains derived from one specimen sequenced in a study of T cell responses to AZD1222 COVID-19 vaccine. The protocol was immunoSEQ multiplex PCR, while the TCRdb copy is restricted to in-frame clones and leaves out a portion. The data contain over 120,000 clones, nearly 95% of them singletons. The specimen was peripheral blood, collected on day 0 of AZD1222 vaccination. The receptors were gathered from an adult in good health.

V gene TRBV10-3 combines with J gene TRBJ1-1; D ambiguous. The germline V and J ends were trimmed by 2 bases and 1 base, with 5 bases remaining between them. The CDR3 totals 13 residues. Germline V CDR1 and CDR2: ENHRY, SYGVKD. The DNA of the CDR3 is TGTGCCATCAGTGAGACAGAGAACACTGAAGCTTTCTTT. This codes for CAISETENTEAFF.

The chain employs TRBV12-5 and TRBJ2-1, with 9 bases matching TRBD2. V lost 2 bases and J lost 5; bases outside the gene matches: 4. The CDR3 spans 15 residues. Germline CDR1 LGHNT, CDR2 FRNRAP. The CDR3 DNA reads TGTGCTAGTGGTTTGCCGACTAGCGGTAACAATGAGCAGTTCTTC. Translated, it gives CASGLPTSGNNEQFF. The entire variable domain, with the rest obtained from reference TRBV12-5 and TRBJ2-1, is as follows: DARVTQTPRHKVTEMGQEVTMRCQPILGHNTVFWYRQTMMQGLELLAYFRNRAPLDDSGMPKDRFSAEMPDATLATLKIQPSEPRDSAVYFCASGLPTSGNNEQFFGPGTRLTVL.

This chain uses TRBV19 with TRBJ1-1; 7 bases match TRBD1. CDR3 length: 16 amino acids. V dropped 2 bases and J dropped 5; count of bases not matched to a gene: 11. Germline CDR1 and CDR2: LNHDA and SQIVND (reference sequence). This CDR3 is CASSILTRGVRTEAFF. Here the CDR3 DNA reads TGTGCCAGTAGTATATTGACCAGGGGGGTAAGGACTGAAGCTTTCTTT.

The J gene is TRBJ1-4, the V gene TRBV28; unclear D gene. Trimming pared 2 bases from V and 0 bases from J, leaving 7 bases between. The germline gives CDR1 MDHEN, CDR2 SYDVKM. The CDR3 contains 15 residues. CDR3 protein: CASSLRAPTNEKLFF. The CDR3 bases are TGTGCCAGCAGTTTACGAGCCCCAACTAATGAAAAACTGTTTTTT.

The rearrangement uses TRBV6-1 and TRBJ1-5; D unresolved. V dropped 1 base and J dropped 1 base, with 5 bases sitting between them. The length of the CDR3 is 14 residues. CDR1 and CDR2 (germline): MNHNS, SASEGT. CDR3 sequence reads: CASSEGISNQPQHF. The DNA of the CDR3 is TGTGCCAGCAGTGAAGGAATAAGCAATCAGCCCCAGCATTTT.

In its sample, this clone was seen once. The chain is built from TRBV25-1 and TRBJ2-5, with 8 nucleotides matching TRBD2. V shed 0 bases and J 5 bases; nucleotides not matched to a gene: 8. Germline values: CDR1 MGHDK, CDR2 SYGVNS. The CDR3 length is 16 residues. As DNA, the CDR3 is TGTGCCAGCAGTGAATATCAAGCGGGAGTTTCCGAGACCCAGTACTTC. It translates to CASSEYQAGVSETQYF.

This rearrangement joins TRBV14 to TRBJ1-3; 8 positions agree with TRBD1. The CDR3 is 17 amino acids. V trimming: 2 bases; J trimming: 5 bases; junction bases outside the gene matches: 11. Germline V gene data show CDR1 as SGHDN and CDR2 as FVKESK. The CDR3 is CASSQPRNRGSRNTIYF. The CDR3 DNA sequence: TGTGCCAGCAGCCAACCTCGCAACAGGGGGAGTAGAAACACCATATATTTT.

The chain uses TRBV12-3 or TRBV12-4 and TRBJ2-5, with no clear D. CDR3 length: 13 amino acids. Trimming removed 1 base at V and 2 bases at J, with 5 bases between. The CDR3 sequence is CASSLVLQETQYF. The CDR3 nucleotides read TGTGCCAGCAGTTTAGTGCTTCAAGAGACCCAGTACTTC.

The chain employs TRBV6-1 and TRBJ2-1; 7 nucleotides align to TRBD1. Germline V gives CDR1 MNHNS, CDR2 SASEGT. The junction had 2 bases not matched to a gene; V was cut back by 2 bases and J by 10 bases. CDR3 length: 12 amino acids. CDR3 loop: CASSEWDSEQFF. CDR3 nucleotides: TGTGCCAGCAGTGAATGGGACAGCGAGCAGTTCTTC.

This clone was detected a few times. The gene calls are TRBV2 and TRBJ2-2; 10 nucleotides match TRBD2. Germline trimming cut 4 bases from V and 4 bases from J; bases unmatched to any gene: 6. The germline CDR1 and CDR2 sequences are SNHLY and FYNNEI. This CDR3 is built from 16 residues. Here the CDR3 DNA reads TGTGCCAGCAGTGCCCTAGCGGGAGTCGGCACCGGGGAGCTGTTTTTT. Translating it yields CASSALAGVGTGELFF.